This TCR beta chain was identified in a study of T cell responses to AZD1222 COVID-19 vaccine. As concerns this clone: What it binds is unknown.

Only in-frame clones appear in the TCRdb table, and some are missing; sequencing was by immunoSEQ multiplex PCR. This sample has around 74,000 clones, with about 92% found just once. Study observations and caveats: Reportedly, close to half of spike-specific TCRs are directed against unmutated variant regions.

After removal of 6 bases from V and 4 bases from J, the junction contained 7 bases not matched to a gene. CDR1 and CDR2 (germline): SGHVS, FQNEAQ. The CDR3 is made up of 15 amino acids. The receptor was derived from an adult in good health. The sample here was peripheral blood, taken on day 0 of MenACWY control vaccination. This chain uses TRBV7-8 with TRBJ2-2; 8 bases fit TRBD1. The CDR3 bases are TGTGCCAGCAGACCCCAGGGGGCAGGCACCGGGGAGCTGTTTTTT. Translated: CASRPQGAGTGELFF.